This entry is about one T cell receptor beta chain. Its target is not known. This entry comes from a study of cytomegalovirus exposure and HLA in healthy donors. The study, taken as a whole, reports: The study recorded over 150 TCR beta chains that were cytomegalovirus-associated.

Germline loops: CDR1 MGHRA, CDR2 YSYEKL. V lost 2 bases to trimming and J lost 2 bases; unmatched junction nucleotides: 4. This CDR3 comprises 16 residues. Produced via immunoSEQ multiplex PCR; TCRdb's table is partial and in-frame only. The sample contains 130,000 or so clones, roughly 90% of which appear only once. The chain recombines TRBV4-1 with TRBJ2-7; 12 positions agree with TRBD2. The sequencing sample was made of PBMCs. This sequence was found in a woman between 18 and 30 years old in good health and CMV-seronegative. The CDR3: CASSQSTSGGTYEQYF. CDR3 bases: TGCGCCAGCAGCCAATCAACTAGCGGGGGGACCTACGAGCAGTACTTC.